The rows below give T cell receptor beta chains drawn from one sample of a study of cytomegalovirus exposure and HLA in healthy donors. Sequencing used immunoSEQ multiplex PCR; TCRdb keeps in-frame clones, though not all of them. Here the sample spans 130,000 or so clones, approximately 80% being singletons. Material: PBMCs. The receptors shown here come from a man younger than 35 in good health and CMV-seropositive. Each CDR3 is given with its conserved first and last residue. The D gene is left open where the match is weak. A row's size may be missing; if present it is once, few, many or a size class.

length	size	D	J	V	CDR3	DNA
14	few	TRBD1	TRBJ2-7	TRBV27	CASGPGTGAYEQYF	TGTGCCAGCGGACCTGGGACAGGGGCATACGAGCAGTACTTC
14	once	-	TRBJ1-1	TRBV6-6	CASSLGGTLTEAFF	TGTGCCAGCAGTCTCGGGGGGACACTCACTGAAGCTTTCTTT
19	-	TRBD1	TRBJ1-2	TRBV9	CASSASRPGQETTNYGYTF	TGTGCCAGCAGCGCGTCTAGACCGGGACAGGAGACAACCAACTATGGCTACACCTTC
13	-	-	TRBJ1-1	TRBV18	CASSPQQETEAFF	TGTGCCAGCTCACCACAACAGGAGACTGAAGCTTTCTTT
16	-	-	TRBJ2-7	TRBV5-8	CASSLTDSFPPYEQYF	TGTGCCAGCAGCTTGACCGACAGTTTTCCTCCCTACGAGCAGTACTTC
15	-	-	TRBJ2-1	TRBV5-6	CASSLGGSFSGEQFF	TGTGCCAGCAGCTTGGGTGGTAGCTTTAGCGGAGAGCAGTTCTTC
17	-	TRBD2	TRBJ2-7	TRBV7-8	CASSETSSGVSRGEQYF	TGTGCCAGCAGCGAAACGTCGAGCGGGGTCTCCCGAGGCGAGCAGTACTTC
17	-	-	TRBJ1-1	TRBV11-2	CASSLTSSTNTVTEAFF	TGTGCCAGCAGCCTAACATCTTCGACCAATACAGTCACTGAAGCTTTCTTT
13	-	-	TRBJ2-3	TRBV2	CASIGFNGDTQYF	TGTGCCAGCATCGGGTTCAACGGAGATACGCAGTATTTT
19	once	TRBD2	TRBJ2-4	TRBV30	CAWSVLMSGSALAKNIQYF	TGTGCCTGGAGTGTACTGATGAGCGGGAGCGCCTTAGCCAAAAACATTCAGTACTTC
15	-	-	TRBJ1-1	TRBV6-5	CASSWADSMNTEAFF	TGTGCCAGCAGTTGGGCGGACAGCATGAACACTGAAGCTTTCTTT
13	once	TRBD1	TRBJ1-2	TRBV12-5	CASGPQGAKGYTF	TGTGCTAGTGGACCACAGGGGGCGAAGGGCTACACCTTC
16	-	TRBD2	TRBJ2-1	TRBV15	CATSRDLAGSYNEQFF	TGTGCCACCAGCAGAGATCTAGCGGGCTCCTACAATGAGCAGTTCTTC
15	-	-	TRBJ1-4	TRBV28	CASSSPDSSNEKLFF	TGTGCCAGCAGTTCCCCCGACAGCTCGAATGAAAAACTGTTTTTT
15	-	-	TRBJ1-2	TRBV7-8	CASSLNSEGGYGYTF	TGTGCCAGCAGCTTAAATTCAGAGGGCGGCTATGGCTACACCTTC
18	-	TRBD2	TRBJ2-1	TRBV7-6	CASMGPRKREGGYNEQFF	TGTGCCAGCATGGGACCTCGTAAGCGGGAGGGCGGCTACAATGAGCAGTTCTTC
16	-	-	TRBJ1-2	TRBV7-9	CASSRQQGIRGYGYTF	TGTGCCAGCAGCCGACAACAGGGAATAAGGGGCTATGGCTACACCTTC
15	-	TRBD2	TRBJ2-3	TRBV5-1	CASSPSGYSTDTQYF	TGCGCCAGCAGCCCTAGCGGGTATAGCACAGATACGCAGTATTTT
12	-	TRBD2	TRBJ2-1	TRBV29-1	CSAPGGYHEQFF	TGCAGCGCCCCCGGGGGGTACCATGAGCAGTTCTTC
17	-	TRBD2	TRBJ2-1	TRBV27	CASSLSTPTSGYNEQFF	TGTGCCAGCAGTTTATCGACCCCTACTAGCGGGTACAATGAGCAGTTCTTC
13	-	TRBD2	TRBJ2-7	TRBV6-5	CASSWSGRYEQYF	TGTGCCAGCAGTTGGAGCGGGAGGTACGAGCAGTACTTC
15	-	TRBD1	TRBJ2-2	TRBV7-2	CASSRRDRVAGELFF	TGTGCCAGCAGCCGACGGGACAGGGTAGCCGGGGAGCTGTTTTTT
14	-	-	TRBJ1-3	TRBV19	CASSMADTGNTIYF	TGTGCCAGTAGTATGGCAGATACGGGAAACACCATATATTTT
16	-	TRBD2	TRBJ2-3	TRBV19	CASSSLSGGNSDTQYF	TGTGCCAGTAGCTCCCTGAGCGGGGGAAATTCGGATACGCAGTATTTT
15	-	TRBD1	TRBJ2-7	TRBV5-4	CASSLGTASSYEQYF	TGTGCCAGCAGCCTAGGGACAGCTAGCTCCTACGAGCAGTACTTC
14	few	TRBD2	TRBJ2-3	TRBV10-1	CASSESTGGNKQYF	TGCGCCAGCAGTGAGTCGACGGGGGGGAACAAGCAGTATTTT
15	-	TRBD1	TRBJ2-3	TRBV4-1	CASSQWGTGTDTQYF	TGCGCCAGCAGCCAATGGGGGACAGGCACAGATACGCAGTATTTT
13	-	TRBD1	TRBJ1-1	TRBV28	CASRTGVNTEAFF	TGTGCCAGCCGGACAGGGGTGAACACTGAAGCTTTCTTT
16	-	TRBD1	TRBJ1-2	TRBV4-1	CASSQDGTGGGYGYTF	TGCGCCAGCAGCCAAGATGGGACAGGGGGCGGCTATGGCTACACCTTC
14	-	-	TRBJ2-7	TRBV28	CATYSLLNPYEQYF	TGTGCCACCTACAGTTTGCTCAACCCCTACGAGCAGTACTTC
12	-	-	TRBJ1-2	TRBV7-8	CASSFSGSGYTF	TGTGCCAGCAGCTTTTCCGGGAGTGGCTACACCTTC
14	-	TRBD1	TRBJ1-1	TRBV9	CASSSQGAGTEAFF	TGTGCCAGCAGCTCCCAGGGGGCCGGCACTGAAGCTTTCTTT